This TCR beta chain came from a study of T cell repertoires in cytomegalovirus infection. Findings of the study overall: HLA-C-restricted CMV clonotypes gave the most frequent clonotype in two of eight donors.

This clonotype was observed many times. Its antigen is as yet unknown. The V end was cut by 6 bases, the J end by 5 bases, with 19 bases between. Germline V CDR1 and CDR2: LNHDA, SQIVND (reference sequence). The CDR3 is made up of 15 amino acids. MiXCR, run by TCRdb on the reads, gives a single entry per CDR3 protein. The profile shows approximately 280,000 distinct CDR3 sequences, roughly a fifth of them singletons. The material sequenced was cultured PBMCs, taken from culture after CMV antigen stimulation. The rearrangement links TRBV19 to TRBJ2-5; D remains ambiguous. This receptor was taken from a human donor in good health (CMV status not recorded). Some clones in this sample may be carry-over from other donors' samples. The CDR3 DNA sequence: TGTGCCAGTAGCTGGAATGGAGACCCTGGGGAGACCCAGTACTTC. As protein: CASSWNGDPGETQYF.